This TCR beta chain derives from a study of cytomegalovirus exposure and HLA in healthy donors. In the study overall: An analysis done earlier identified more than 90 million unique TCR beta sequences from 190 million or so T cells.

The germline gives CDR1 KGHSH, CDR2 LQKENI. The length of the CDR3 is 14 residues. V lost 3 bases, J lost 3 bases, and 10 bases lay in between. With 60 Vbeta and 13 Jbeta primers, the PCR was carried out. Here immunoSEQ multiplex PCR was the method, and the copy in TCRdb shows in-frame clones only, minus some. The sample holds about 100,000 clones, about 80% seen once. The clonotype was recovered from a man aged 25-45 years in good health and CMV-seronegative. The gene calls are TRBV18 and TRBJ2-3, with a possible D match to TRBD2 (6 bases). Input material: PBMCs. Here the CDR3 reads CASSPSGVTDTQYF. The CDR3 nucleotides are TGTGCCAGCTCACCCTCGGGAGTGACAGATACGCAGTATTTT.